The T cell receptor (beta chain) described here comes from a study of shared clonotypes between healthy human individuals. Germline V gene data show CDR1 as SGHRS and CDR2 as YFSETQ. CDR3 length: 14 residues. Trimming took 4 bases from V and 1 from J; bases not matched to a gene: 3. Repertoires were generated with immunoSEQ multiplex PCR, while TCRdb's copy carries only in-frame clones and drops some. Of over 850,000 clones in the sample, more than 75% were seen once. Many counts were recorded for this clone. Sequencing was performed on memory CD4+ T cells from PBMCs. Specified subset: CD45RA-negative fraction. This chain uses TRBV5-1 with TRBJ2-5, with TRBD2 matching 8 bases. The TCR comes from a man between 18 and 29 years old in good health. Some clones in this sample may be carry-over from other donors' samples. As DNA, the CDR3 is TGCGCCAGCAGCATAGGACTAGCCCAAGAGACCCAGTACTTC. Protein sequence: CASSIGLAQETQYF.